This T cell receptor beta chain was obtained from a study of cytomegalovirus exposure and HLA in healthy donors. V was shortened by 10 bases and J by 5 bases, with 21 bases between the two germline ends. The CDR3 length is 15 residues. CDR1 and CDR2 from the germline V gene are MNHEY and SMNVEV (reference sequence). The PCR was carried out with 60 Vbeta primers and 13 Jbeta primers. Repertoires were generated with immunoSEQ multiplex PCR, while TCRdb's copy carries only in-frame clones and drops some. The sample shows fewer than 85,000 clones, and about 5% sits with its ten largest clones. Study results and caveats: Upon later analysis, HLA-associated TCR beta chains proved more clonally expanded than other, equally common chains. A missense DCLRE1C variant was associated with V- and J-gene trimming of TCR beta chains in a later analysis, and an independent cohort replicated the association.

About this clone: Antigen unknown.

Material for sequencing was PBMCs. This TCR was recovered from a woman aged 40 to 49 in good health and CMV-seropositive. The chain combines TRBV27 with TRBJ2-1, with D perhaps TRBD2 (7 bases). CDR3 loop: CATKMGGALDNEQFF. CDR3 coding DNA: TGTGCCACCAAAATGGGGGGGGCCCTCGACAATGAGCAGTTCTTC.